Included here is one T cell receptor (beta chain) sequence, with context. As yet, its antigen is unknown. This sample is drawn from a study of cytomegalovirus exposure and HLA in healthy donors. Findings and limits, study-wide: Owing to their indistinguishability, certain V segments, notably TRBV6-2 and TRBV6-3, were excluded. For TCR beta chains, V- and J-gene trimming was later linked to a missense DCLRE1C variant. Investigators reported about 160 TCR beta chains as tied to cytomegalovirus.

The CDR3 has 15 amino acids. V lost 0 bases, J lost 8 bases, and 9 bases stayed unmatched. Germline-derived CDR1 and CDR2 are SEHNR and FQNEAQ (reference sequence). With 60 Vbeta and 13 Jbeta primers, the PCR was carried out. Assay used: immunoSEQ multiplex PCR; TCRdb lists only in-frame clones, some missing. The table lists about 60,000 clones, approximately 71% of them singletons, with about 5.5% in the top ten. Likely unrecorded immune exposures existed in these nominally healthy donors. This clonotype was sampled from a man aged 50 to 60 in good health and CMV-seronegative. The J gene is TRBJ1-2, the V gene TRBV7-9; 7 bases match TRBD1. Sample: PBMCs. The CDR3 sequence: CASSLAVGQASGYTF. DNA of the CDR3: TGTGCCAGCAGCTTAGCCGTCGGACAGGCTAGCGGCTACACCTTC.